Detailed here is one T cell receptor beta chain. It lacks a known antigen. Base-call qualities are not available, and no considerably larger clone is one nucleotide away. The donors were healthy, HIV-negative adults who had no recently reported acute infections or vaccinations. Every donor was a Caucasian adult residing in Nashville, Tennessee, USA. CD4+ T cells were enriched by magnetic negative selection, after which naive cells were positively selected on CD45RA and the negative fraction was taken as the memory subset. Blood was collected by leukapheresis, and PBMCs were isolated by Ficoll-Histopaque density gradient centrifugation and then cryopreserved in liquid nitrogen vapor phase. Analytical flow cytometry was used to check the purity and quantity of each magnetically sorted T cell population. Each sorted fraction had its genomic DNA isolated and then quantified by UV absorbance on a Nanodrop 2000c.

This specimen belongs to a study of shared clonotypes between healthy human individuals (dated by TCRdb to the early 2020s). Context from the whole study: The cohort included a few men and two women between 18 and 49 years of age. Between about 0.8 and 8.9 billion PBMCs per donor were obtained by leukapheresis. To increase sequencing depth and limit assay-specific biases, different laboratories used diverse techniques to prepare libraries and sequence TCR repertoires. Per donor, three plates each were used for CD4 naive and CD4 memory, two for CD8 naive, and one for CD8 memory. The study deeply sequenced blood TCR repertoires of five healthy adults to estimate repertoire size and the extent of clonotype sharing between individuals.

According to the germline V gene, CDR1 reads MGHRA and CDR2 reads YSYEKL. V sheds 2 bases and J sheds 11 bases, leaving 25 bases between their ends. The CDR3 numbers 16 residues from cysteine through phenylalanine. The entry retains the CDR3 DNA only, 48 bases that are in frame from base 1. General findings and caveats noted by the study authors: Based on pairwise subsampling, the degree of clonotype sharing among donors was expected to be affected by sequencing depth. Because the study included only a small number of donors, the genetic and exposure-history diversity represented was limited. Only blood was sampled, and tissue TCR repertoires likely differ from those in blood. Even with the large sequencing depth, rarefaction of the sorted-subset datasets indicated that sequencing was incomplete. Naive subsets generally had larger estimated clonotype richness than memory subsets did. When a few donors were compared, the shared fraction of clonotypes was 5% to 6.5% for naive CD4, over 3% for naive CD8, 2% to 2.5% for memory CD4, and roughly 0.4% for memory CD8. Compared with non-shared clonotypes, clonotypes shared by all four sorted-subset donors had higher generation probabilities.

Using the deep immunoSEQ assay, multiplex PCR amplified TCR CDR3 regions from genomic DNA. For each cell subset, the extracted genomic DNA was distributed evenly across all wells of several immunoSEQ 96-well plates, and each plate served as one replicate. For sorted subsets, each replicate PCR was loaded with around 220 ng genomic DNA, equivalent to 25,000 to 35,000 T cell genomes. Purified libraries were measured with a Qubit 3.0 fluorometer, size-checked on a Bioanalyzer 2100, and measured again with the KAPA Library Quantification kit. Each immunoSEQ 96-well plate was sequenced on its own single-read 150-cycle Illumina NextSeq 550 flow cell. As for the original processing: Because only junctional sequences without quality scores were contained in the immunoSEQ output, filtering matching that applied to full-length reads could not be performed. Sequences were annotated with PyIR, a Python wrapper for IgBLAST v1.9, using IMGT germline references to assign V/J genes and CDR3. Reads with weak V/J assignments (E-value above 1e-6), missing CDR3, stop codons, out-of-frame junctions, or ambiguous translated residues were removed. V3J clonotypes were defined as sequences sharing the same inferred V gene, J gene, and CDR3 amino acid sequence. The percentage overlap between two repertoires was calculated by dividing the number of shared unique clonotypes by the size of the smaller repertoire. Richness of each repertoire was evaluated using RTK rarefaction, the Chao1 estimator, and Recon v2.1 estimates of unobserved clonotypes. For all TCRbeta clonotypes obtained by the gDNA method from a handful of donors, generation probabilities were computed with OLGA. The source is immuneACCESS, and TCRdb retained only in-frame sequences with V and J called. Part of the clones is not carried over; for the studies checked, unresolved V genes explain less than half of this, and the remainder is unexplained. V and J calls and clone size are given by that table; D and trimming were obtained from the DNA. Present in this sample are 2 million to 2.5 million clones, about 94% of which were seen just once. The ten largest clones add up to approximately 0.13% of the sample.

The rearrangement joined TRBV4-1 to TRBJ2-7; a tentative D call is TRBD2 (6 bases match). The source is a man between 18 and 29 years old in good health. The material sequenced was naive CD4+ T cells sorted from blood. According to the study, the label for this sample's cell subset or site signals: CD45RA+ positively selected. CDR3 protein: CASSQNTGSSGSSKYF. The DNA is TGCGCCAGCAGCCAAAATACCGGTTCATCCGGGAGCAGTAAGTACTTC.